These 12 T cell receptor beta chains share one sample of origin, sequenced in a study of read filtering for tumor transcriptome and immune sequencing. The library was built from about 400 ng RNA with molecular barcoded adaptors for alpha/delta and beta/gamma chains. TCRdb reprocessed the reads with MiXCR, giving one entry per CDR3 protein. The table includes some 140,000 distinct CDR3 sequences, over 10% detected once. Sequences were obtained from a population of CD138-negative cells sorted from bone marrow. Receptor source: a donor at least 40 years old with multiple myeloma.

This clonotype was seen many times. The genes are TRBV20-1 and TRBJ2-7; D is possibly TRBD2 (5 bases). This CDR3 comprises 11 residues. Trimming cost V 7 bases and J 3 bases, with 10 bases left between them. Germline V lookup: CDR1 DFQATT, CDR2 SNEGSKA (reference sequence). The CDR3 spells CSGLRDYEQYF. CDR3 coding DNA: TGCAGTGGACTACGAGACTACGAGCAGTACTTC.

In this sample, this clonotype turned up many times. This chain links TRBV24-1 with TRBJ2-1, with 9 bases matching TRBD2. The V gene's germline CDR1 is KGHDR and CDR2 SFDVKD. The CDR3 has 16 residues. The trim removed 5 bases at V and 2 bases at J, leaving 6 bases unmatched. DNA for the CDR3: TGTGCCACCAGTGTGCGGACTAGCGATACCTACAATGAGCAGTTCTTC. It specifies CATSVRTSDTYNEQFF.

There are many counts of this clonotype. The chain recombines TRBV4-1 with TRBJ2-2, with D perhaps TRBD2 (5 bases). CDR3 length equals 16 residues. The V gene lost 0 bases and the J gene lost 9 bases, with 17 bases spanning the gap. Germline V gene data show CDR1 as MGHRA and CDR2 as YSYEKL. CDR3 DNA sequence: TGCGCCAGCAGCCAAGATTCGGGAAACGGGGTTTGGGAGCTGTTTTTT. The encoded protein is CASSQDSGNGVWELFF.

This sequence joins TRBV11-3 and TRBJ2-5; weak D call: TRBD2 (5 bases). Trimming pared 0 bases from V and 13 bases from J, leaving 12 bases between. CDR3 length: 12 residues. The germline CDR1 and CDR2 sequences are SGHNT and YENEEA. Written as DNA, the CDR3 is TGTGCCAGCAGCTTAGACCGGGGATCACGGTACTTC. This codes for CASSLDRGSRYF.

In its sample, this clonotype was seen many times. The rearrangement links TRBV15 to TRBJ1-1; D is possibly TRBD1 (6 bases). Germline V gene sequence: CDR1 LNHNV, CDR2 YYDKDF (reference sequence). Trimming took 5 bases from V and 7 from J, leaving 14 bases between them. This CDR3 spans 13 amino acids. In nucleotides, the CDR3 is TGTGCCACCAGCTCCCTCTCGGACAGTGAAGCTTTCTTT. It translates to CATSSLSDSEAFF.

This clonotype was observed many times. The chain has TRBV5-1 and TRBJ2-1; 8 bases agree with TRBD1. CDR3 length: 19 residues. Germline V CDR1 and CDR2: SGHRS, YFSETQ. Unmatched junction bases numbered 20, after V lost 1 base and J lost 8 bases. CDR3 in amino acids: CASSLRDRFTPFTVHEQFF. DNA of the CDR3: TGCGCCAGCAGCTTGAGGGACAGGTTCACTCCCTTCACGGTCCATGAGCAGTTCTTC.

This clonotype was found many times. V usage is TRBV10-3 and J usage is TRBJ2-1; D is possibly TRBD1 (5 bases). The germline V and J ends were trimmed by 6 bases and 6 bases, with 9 bases remaining between them. This CDR3 spans 12 amino acids. From germline, CDR1 is ENHRY and CDR2 SYGVKD. CDR3 nucleotide sequence: TGTGCCATCAGGAAACAGGCCAATGAGCAGTTCTTC. It is translated as CAIRKQANEQFF.

This clonotype showed up many times. The chain recombines TRBV9 with TRBJ1-2; TRBD1 might be the D (5 bases). V lost 3 bases, J lost 1 base, and 16 bases lay in between. Germline CDR1 SGDLS, CDR2 YYNGEE. This CDR3 comprises 16 residues. In DNA form, the CDR3 reads TGTGCCAGCAGCGGACACCCCAGGGCCCATAACTATGGCTACACCTTC. Protein sequence: CASSGHPRAHNYGYTF.

As regards this clonotype: This may be a read error: a much more frequent sequence differs by one nucleotide. The rearrangement uses TRBV7-2 and TRBJ2-6; possibly TRBD1 for D (6 bases). Germline-derived CDR1 and CDR2 are SGHTA and FQGNSA. The CDR3 is 17 amino acids. The CDR3 sequence is CAGSLLGRGSGANVLTF. Here the CDR3 DNA reads TGTGCCGGCAGCTTACTCGGCAGGGGCTCTGGGGCCAACGTCCTGACTTTC.

This sequence joins TRBV10-3 and TRBJ2-5; 8 bases match TRBD2. Per the germline V gene, CDR1 is ENHRY and CDR2 is SYGVKD. The CDR3 runs 15 residues. V lost 6 bases, J lost 2 bases, and 8 bases stayed unmatched. DNA of the CDR3: TGTGCCATCAGCGGGACCTTAGCGGGGCAAGAGACCCAGTACTTC. Translation gives CAISGTLAGQETQYF.

This clonotype was recorded at least ten times. The CDR3 coding sequence is TGTGCCAGCAGTGTCGGGACAGGGTTCGGCTACACCTTC. Translation: CASSVGTGFGYTF. The V and J genes are TRBV27 and TRBJ1-2, with 9 bases lining up with TRBD1. Trimming at V came to 5 bases and at J to 8 bases, leaving 6 bases not matched to a gene. This CDR3 region has 13 residues. CDR1 and CDR2 from the germline V gene are MNHEY and SMNVEV (reference sequence).

In its sample, this clonotype was seen a few times. This sequence joins TRBV29-1 and TRBJ2-5; TRBD1 aligns across 9 bases. This CDR3 spans 12 amino acids. After removal of 7 bases from V and 5 bases from J, the junction contained 5 bases not matched to a gene. Germline V gene sequence: CDR1 SQVTM, CDR2 ANQGSEA. CDR3 loop: CSAGQGMETQYF. The CDR3 DNA is TGCAGCGCCGGACAGGGGATGGAGACCCAGTACTTC.